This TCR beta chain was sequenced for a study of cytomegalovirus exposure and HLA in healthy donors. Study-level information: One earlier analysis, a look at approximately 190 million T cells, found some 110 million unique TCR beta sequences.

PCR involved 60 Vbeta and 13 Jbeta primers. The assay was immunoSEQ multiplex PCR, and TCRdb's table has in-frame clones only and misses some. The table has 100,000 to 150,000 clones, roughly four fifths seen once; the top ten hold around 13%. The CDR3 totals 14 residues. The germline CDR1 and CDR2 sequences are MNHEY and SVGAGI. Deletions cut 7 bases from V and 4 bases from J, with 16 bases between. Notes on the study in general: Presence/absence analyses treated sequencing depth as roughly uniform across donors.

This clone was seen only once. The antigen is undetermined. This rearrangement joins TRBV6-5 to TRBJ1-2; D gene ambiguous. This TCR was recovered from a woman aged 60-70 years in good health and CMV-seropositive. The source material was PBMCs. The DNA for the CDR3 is TGTGCCAGCACCCGGCGGGGAGCGGCCTATGGCTACACCTTC. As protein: CASTRRGAAYGYTF.